The 11 T cell receptor beta chains below all came from one sample that was sequenced in a study of T cell changes during pregnancy in multiple sclerosis. The method was immunoSEQ multiplex PCR; TCRdb's version includes in-frame clones alone and lacks a portion of them. The sample has roughly 32,000 clones, about 92% seen once. The sequences come from CD4+ T cells from peripheral blood mononuclear cells, collected in the second trimester of pregnancy. The receptors were gathered from a female donor in good health, enrolled as a control in a pregnancy study.

This chain uses TRBV6-5 with TRBJ2-3; no clear D gene. Per germline, CDR1 MNHEY and CDR2 SVGAGI. The length of the CDR3 is 15 residues. The V end was cut by 5 bases, the J end by 4 bases, with 16 bases between. CDR3 sequence reads: CASSHRSAGPDTQYF. CDR3 nucleotide sequence: TGTGCCAGCAGTCACCGTTCCGCTGGGCCAGATACGCAGTATTTT.

This chain connects TRBV5-1 to TRBJ1-5; 7 bases agree with TRBD1. The ends lost 0 bases at V and 4 bases at J; junction bases unmatched: 1. This CDR3 is built from 14 residues. The germline gives CDR1 SGHRS, CDR2 YFSETQ. CDR3 DNA: TGCGCCAGCAGCTTGGAGGGGGCTAATCAGCCCCAGCATTTT. It encodes CASSLEGANQPQHF.

The chain recombines TRBV7-2 with TRBJ1-4, with 8 bases aligning to TRBD1. The trim removed 1 base at V and 7 bases at J, leaving 2 bases unmatched. This CDR3 is built from 14 residues. Germline CDR1 and CDR2: SGHTA and FQGNSA. CDR3 region: CASSLGRGREKLFF. The CDR3 DNA reads TGTGCCAGCAGCTTAGGCAGGGGGCGTGAAAAACTGTTTTTT.

The chain joins TRBV9 to TRBJ2-5, with a tentative D call TRBD2 (7 bases). CDR1 is SGDLS and CDR2 is YYNGEE in the germline V gene. The CDR3 contains 15 residues. Trimming shortened V by 6 bases and J by 4 bases, and 19 bases separated the two germline ends. The CDR3 DNA reads TGTGCCAGCACCGGAGGGGGGGTCCCCCGAGAGACCCAGTACTTC. It is translated as CASTGGGVPRETQYF.

CDR3 nucleotides: TGCAGCGTTAGTGGGGGGGGGAGCCAAGAGACCCAGTACTTC. The encoded protein is CSVSGGGSQETQYF. The V call is TRBV29-1, the J call TRBJ2-5, with 7 bases identical to TRBD2. This CDR3 has 14 residues. The germline gives CDR1 SQVTM, CDR2 ANQGSEA. V lost 5 bases to trimming and J lost 1 base; unmatched junction nucleotides: 7.

The CDR3 protein is CASSRSGSGSSYNEQFF. The CDR3 DNA sequence: TGCGCCAGCAGCCGATCCGGAAGCGGGAGCTCCTACAATGAGCAGTTCTTC. The chain joins TRBV5-1 to TRBJ2-1; the match to TRBD2 covers 8 bases. V was clipped by 4 bases and J by 0 bases; unmatched bases: 9. In germline, CDR1 is SGHRS, CDR2 YFSETQ. The CDR3 is 17 amino acids. Using reference TRBV5-1 and TRBJ2-1 for the parts outside the CDR3, the full variable domain is KAGVTQTPRYLIKTRGQQVTLSCSPISGHRSVSWYQQTPGQGLQFLFEYFSETQRNKGNFPGRFSGRQFSNSRSEMNVSTLELGDSALYLCASSRSGSGSSYNEQFFGPGTRLTVL.

The chain combines TRBV5-8 with TRBJ1-5; D remains ambiguous. Germline V gives CDR1 SGHTS, CDR2 YDEGEE. The CDR3 runs to 14 residues. Trimming took off 0 bases at V and 4 bases at J, with 8 bases between the two ends. The CDR3 nucleotides read TGTGCCAGCAGCTTGGGGGCTCCGAATCAGCCCCAGCATTTT. It yields the protein CASSLGAPNQPQHF.

The chain recombines TRBV6-5 with TRBJ1-5; D is uncertain. The ends were cut back, 6 bases at V and 0 bases at J, with 12 bases in the middle. Germline CDR1 MNHEY, CDR2 SVGAGI. The CDR3 has 15 residues. In DNA, the CDR3 is TGTGCCAGCAGGACCACGACACTTAGCAATCAGCCCCAGCATTTT. Translated, it gives CASRTTTLSNQPQHF.

The chain is built from TRBV7-2 and TRBJ2-3; possible D gene TRBD2, 7 bases. V was clipped by 1 base and J by 4 bases, with 15 bases between them. Germline V gene data show CDR1 as SGHTA and CDR2 as FQGNSA. This CDR3 is built from 16 residues. The DNA for the CDR3 is TGTGCCAGCAGCTTAGGAGGGGGGGCTGGGGCAGATACGCAGTATTTT. Encoded protein: CASSLGGGAGADTQYF. The full variable domain, in which reference TRBV7-2 and TRBJ2-3 provide the parts outside the CDR3, is GAGVSQSPSNKVTEKGKDVELRCDPISGHTALYWYRQSLGQGLEFLIYFQGNSAPDKSGLPSDRFSAERTGGSVSTLTIQRTQQEDSAVYLCASSLGGGAGADTQYFGPGTRLTVL.

This clone was counted once. This chain links TRBV5-1 with TRBJ2-3, with 7 bases fitting TRBD1. The junction had 8 bases not matched to a gene; V was cut back by 5 bases and J by 2 bases. Germline V gives CDR1 SGHRS, CDR2 YFSETQ. The CDR3 covers 15 residues. CDR3 in DNA: TGCGCCAGCAGGGCAGGGGGTCAGCCCACAGATACGCAGTATTTT. Translation gives CASRAGGQPTDTQYF.

The chain employs TRBV5-1 and TRBJ2-5; perhaps TRBD2 as D (7 bases). The V gene's germline CDR1 is SGHRS and CDR2 YFSETQ. The CDR3 is made up of 15 amino acids. Deletions cut 6 bases from V and 5 bases from J, with 20 bases between. Written as DNA, the CDR3 is TGCGCCAGCACCAACAAGGGGGGGCGGGAGGAGACCCAGTACTTC. Protein product: CASTNKGGREETQYF.